This T cell receptor beta chain emerged from a study of T cell responses to AZD1222 COVID-19 vaccine. Overall study context: Second-dose intervals of approximately 4 or approximately 12 weeks were pooled.

A note on this clone: The antigen is not known.

J gave up 0 bases and V 2 bases, and 11 bases lay outside the gene matches. The CDR3 runs 18 residues. Germline-derived CDR1 and CDR2 are SGHDT and YYEEEE. Some clones are missing from TCRdb's copy, which holds only in-frame ones; the method was immunoSEQ multiplex PCR. The data contain 94,000 or so clones, under 90% of them singletons. Study-wide results and limits: Close to half of spike-specific TCRs reportedly recognize unmutated variant regions. Among AZD1222 vaccinees, only 5 to 7 were seropositive at baseline. Researchers report vaccine-associated CD4 TCRs spanning spike, with dominance at 160-218 and 743-854.

The TCR comes from an adult in good health. The material sequenced was peripheral blood, taken on day 0 of AZD1222 vaccination. This chain connects TRBV5-6 to TRBJ2-5; TRBD2 matches 9 bases. The CDR3 protein is CASSFAWREGGYQETQYF. CDR3 sequence (DNA): TGTGCCAGCAGCTTCGCCTGGCGGGAGGGGGGTTACCAAGAGACCCAGTACTTC.